This T cell receptor beta chain was observed in a study of blood T cell repertoires in COVID-19. About the study: There were acute and convalescent COVID-19 samples, and they came from the United States, Italy and Spain. Sources were T cells, B-cell-depleted T cells, or PBMCs; the material itself was cDNA or gDNA.

The germline V gene encodes CDR1 MNHEY and CDR2 SVGAGI. Trimming left V 6 bases short and J 4 bases short, with 13 bases between. This CDR3 has 14 residues. Original handling: How many nucleated cells were present was estimated from reference gene primer amplification. Assay used: immunoSEQ multiplex PCR; TCRdb lists only in-frame clones, some missing. D and trimming were read from the DNA, whereas the V and J calls and clone size are those reported in that table. The sample has 140,000 to 150,000 clones; roughly 76% are singletons. The sequence derives from a human donor with acute or convalescent COVID-19. The donor label of this sample is uncertain. The sequenced sample was peripheral blood. This sequence joins TRBV6-5 and TRBJ1-5; D not resolved. The DNA for the CDR3 is TGTGCCAGCAGAGAGGGTGAAAGAAATCAGCCCCAGCATTTT. It is translated as CASREGERNQPQHF.